This entry describes one T cell receptor (beta chain). At least ten counts were recorded for this clonotype. Which antigen it targets is not known. No much larger clonotype is one base removed from it; base qualities were not supplied. cDNA was synthesized by template-switch 5'RACE using a primer with a 10-nucleotide random unique molecular identifier that tagged each TCR transcript. Over 190 million TCR-beta sequences, covering 15-18 subjects, were produced in each sequencing run. Total RNA was extracted with the RNeasy kit. TCR-beta VDJ regions were amplified with primers for the TCR constant region and the 5'RACE anchor, using the KAPA Real-time Library Amplification kit. Sample indexes and Illumina adaptors were added in a first PCR, and a second PCR then increased library yield. The roughly 650 bp TCR product was size-selected on a 2% E-gel SizeSelection system after Ampure bead purification. Before pooling, library quality was assessed on a Bioanalyzer, concentration was determined with Qubit, and library quantification was performed with the Kapa Library Quantification kit. Paired-end 2 x 150 bp sequencing of the libraries was performed on an Illumina HiSeq 2500. To increase sequence diversity, roughly 24-32% phiX was spiked into each library pool. As for the original processing: The quality-filtered reads were processed with the UMI-based MiGEC pipeline, whose error correction step removed more than 80% of the raw TCR sequences. VDJ genes were aligned to IMGT germline references, and clonotypes were defined by unique CDR3 amino acid sequence plus V-J genes. Clonal expansion, Shannon diversity and CDR3 relatedness (CalcPairwiseDistances, ClusterSamples) were evaluated with VDJtools, and phylogenetic trees were built with CLCbio workbench. Using coefficient-of-variation modelling across technical triplicates, the study counted a clone as expanded if it had at least 8 unique UMIs. TCRdb cleaned the public reads at Q25 with fastp, built clones with MiXCR and kept in-frame beta chains. Entries are consolidated by CDR3 protein sequence, retaining the most common genes and DNA. TCRdb's processing, not the authors', yielded these V and J calls. This sample lists about 28,000 distinct CDR3 sequences; 6.6% were detected once. The ten largest make up roughly 9% of the sample.

This sample is part of a study of neurological immune-mediated disorders (dated 2019 in TCRdb). With regard to the full study: Peripheral blood TCR-beta repertoires from HTLV-I-associated myelopathy (HAM/TSP) patients, multiple sclerosis patients and healthy controls were compared by UMI-based sequencing. Of the 68 subjects in the cohort, around 15 were HAM/TSP patients, approximately 35 were multiple sclerosis patients, and some 20 were healthy controls. The approximately 100 TCR-beta libraries included longitudinal samples, technical triplicates and paired sorted CD4+ and CD8+ T-cell subsets alongside PBMC samples. What the study reported, not specific to this receptor: Across subjects, expanded clones never shared an identical CDR3 amino acid sequence, which suggests that the TCR-beta repertoires in every group were private. TCR clonal expansion was highest in HAM/TSP patients and lowest in MS patients, with MS patients falling below even healthy controls.

V was cut back by 6 bases and J by 8 bases, leaving a gap of 19 bases between them. Sequences DFQATT (CDR1) and SNEGSKA (CDR2) are obtained from the germline V gene (reference sequence). The CDR3 holds 13 amino acids from the cysteine to the phenylalanine. Only CDR3 DNA remains: 39 bases, in frame from the first base. Healthy controls were blood bank volunteers in Maryland, USA. Unsorted PBMC libraries were generated from 2 million PBMCs stored in RNAlater at -80 °C until RNA extraction. Peripheral blood was subjected to Ficoll-Hypaque density gradient centrifugation to isolate PBMCs, which were then cryopreserved in liquid nitrogen.

Sequenced material: PBMCs. The chain links TRBV20-1 with TRBJ1-2; a tentative D match to TRBD1 spans 6 bases. The receptor was derived from a woman in her forties or fifties in good health. The nucleotide sequence reads TGCAGTGCCCCAGGGACGACAGGCGGGGGCTACACCTTC. It is translated as CSAPGTTGGGYTF.